This entry lists 9 T cell receptor beta chains sequenced from one sample in a study of human T cells and chemical hapten exposure. Time point: patch test 1, 2 weeks after DPC sensitization. The treatment is: therapeutic diphenylcyclopropenone sensitization with weekly scalp DPC. TCRdb called the RACE reads again in MiXCR, with one record for every CDR3 protein. The sample includes tens of thousands of distinct CDR3 sequences, approximately 35% of them seen just once. The starting material was whole blood, obtained in connection with sensitization to the hapten diphenylcyclopropenone (DPC). These receptors were taken from a man aged 35 to 55 with alopecia areata. Some clones in this sample may be carry-over from other donors' samples.

The chain is built from TRBV27 and TRBJ1-5; D might be TRBD1 (6 bases). CDR1 and CDR2 from the germline V gene are MNHEY and SMNVEV (reference sequence). V was pared by 0 bases and J by 9 bases, with 15 bases between. This CDR3 is 15 amino acids long. For the CDR3, the DNA is TGTGCCAGCAGTTTATCAGCAGGGGTGAATGGGCCCCAGCATTTT. This sequence encodes CASSLSAGVNGPQHF.

This clonotype was counted only a few times. The rearrangement uses TRBV6-6 and TRBJ2-6; 11 bases are a match to TRBD1. Germline CDR1 and CDR2: MNHNY and SVGAGI (reference sequence). V was pared by 0 bases and J by 2 bases, with 3 bases of the junction left unmatched. This CDR3 comprises 18 residues. In nucleotides, the CDR3 is TGTGCCAGCAGTTACTCGGGGACAGGGGGTGCTGGGGCCAACGTCCTGACTTTC. It encodes CASSYSGTGGAGANVLTF.

This clonotype was recorded a few times. The chain recombines TRBV7-2 with TRBJ2-1; no definite D call. The CDR3 loop spans 13 amino acids. Germline V CDR1 and CDR2: SGHTA, FQGNSA. Trimming pared 3 bases from V and 10 bases from J, leaving 13 bases between. The CDR3 bases are TGTGCCAGCAGCTTCTCCAGCGCAAGGGAGCAGTTCTTC. This translates into CASSFSSAREQFF. The whole variable domain, remainder taken from reference TRBV7-2 and TRBJ2-1, is GAGVSQSPSNKVTEKGKDVELRCDPISGHTALYWYRQSLGQGLEFLIYFQGNSAPDKSGLPSDRFSAERTGGSVSTLTIQRTQQEDSAVYLCASSFSSAREQFFGPGTRLTVL.

The V gene is TRBV12-3 or TRBV12-4, the J gene TRBJ2-7; D assignment may be TRBD1 or TRBD2 (5 bases each). The CDR3 is 14 amino acids. V gave up 5 bases and J gave up 4 bases, with 15 bases separating them. This CDR3 is CASSGESGRYEQYF. The CDR3, as DNA: TGTGCCAGCAGTGGAGAGTCGGGGCGGTACGAGCAGTACTTC.

The chain is built from TRBV6-6 and TRBJ2-3; D might be TRBD2 (6 bases). V lost 6 bases to trimming and J lost 4 bases, with 11 bases between them. Germline V gene sequence: CDR1 MNHNY, CDR2 SVGAGI (reference sequence). The CDR3 runs to 13 residues. The CDR3 DNA reads as TGTGCCAGCAGCGGGGGTGACCCAGATACGCAGTATTTT. Its translation: CASSGGDPDTQYF.

This clonotype was counted only a few times. This chain links TRBV12-3 or TRBV12-4 with TRBJ2-1; the match to TRBD2 covers 13 bases. The CDR3 has 16 amino acids. V trimming: 4 bases; J trimming: 7 bases; junction bases outside the gene matches: 7. This CDR3 is CASSSGLAGVGNEQFF. DNA of the CDR3: TGTGCCAGCAGTTCCGGACTAGCGGGAGTGGGGAATGAGCAGTTCTTC.

V gene TRBV13 combines with J gene TRBJ2-2; TRBD1 matches at 11 bases. With V trimmed by 5 bases and J by 5 bases, 10 bases remained unmatched. The CDR3 contains 17 residues. CDR1 is PRHDT, CDR2 FYEKMQ, per germline (reference sequence). DNA of the CDR3: TGTGCCAGCAGCCCGTGGACAGGGGGCTTCGGAACCGGGGAGCTGTTTTTT. Protein: CASSPWTGGFGTGELFF.

The chain couples TRBV28 to TRBJ2-3; TRBD2 aligns across 14 bases. Trimming cost V 7 bases and J 6 bases; bases outside gene matches: 9. Germline CDR1 and CDR2: MDHEN and SYDVKM. The CDR3 loop spans 16 amino acids. The CDR3 is CASTLGTSGSFDTQYF. The CDR3 nucleotides are TGTGCCAGCACCCTAGGGACTAGCGGGAGTTTCGATACGCAGTATTTT.

The chain is built from TRBV12-3 or TRBV12-4 and TRBJ2-3; no clear D gene. Trimming cost V 5 bases and J 2 bases, with 8 bases left between them. CDR3 length: 13 amino acids. Written as DNA, the CDR3 is TGTGCCAGCAGTCCGGGCGACACAGATACGCAGTATTTT. This codes for CASSPGDTDTQYF.